This is a list of T cell receptor beta chains from one sample in a study of vaccination effects on CD4 cells after COVID-19. Data came from immunoSEQ multiplex PCR; TCRdb stores just in-frame clones and leaves some out. The sample includes approximately 60,000 clones, approximately 80% seen only once; the top ten take 4.3%. Their cognate antigens are unknown. The material sequenced was CD4+ T cells from PBMCs cultured without peptide, taken after COVID-19 vaccination. The receptors were sampled from a human donor who received a COVID-19 vaccine. The CDR3 runs from the conserved cysteine through the conserved F or W. The D gene is left open where the match is weak. Clone size is shown for a subset of rows, as once, few, many or a class of expanded clone.

j_gene: TRBJ1-2
d_gene: -
v_gene: TRBV29-1
abundance: -
CDR3aa: CSVDSYGYTF
CDR3nt: TGCAGCGTTGATTCCTATGGCTACACCTTC

j_gene: TRBJ2-4
d_gene: -
v_gene: TRBV6-2/TRBV6-3
abundance: -
CDR3aa: CASSQALAKNIQYF
CDR3nt: TGTGCCAGCAGTCAGGCGCTAGCCAAAAACATTCAGTACTTC

j_gene: TRBJ1-1
d_gene: -
v_gene: TRBV15
abundance: -
CDR3aa: CATSRDKRQLYTEAFF
CDR3nt: TGTGCCACCAGCAGAGATAAGAGGCAGCTCTACACTGAAGCTTTCTTT

j_gene: TRBJ1-2
d_gene: -
v_gene: TRBV2
abundance: -
CDR3aa: CASSGHVVSPPF
CDR3nt: TGTGCCAGCAGTGGCCATGTTGTATCTCCCCCTTTC

j_gene: TRBJ1-2
d_gene: TRBD1
v_gene: TRBV6-5
abundance: -
CDR3aa: CASRPSTGIGYTF
CDR3nt: TGTGCCAGCAGGCCATCGACAGGGATTGGCTACACCTTC

j_gene: TRBJ2-7
d_gene: TRBD2
v_gene: TRBV15
abundance: few
CDR3aa: CATSRVILSGAYEQYF
CDR3nt: TGTGCCACCAGCAGGGTTATTCTGAGCGGGGCCTACGAGCAGTACTTC

j_gene: TRBJ1-2
d_gene: -
v_gene: TRBV3-1/TRBV3-2
abundance: -
CDR3aa: CASSQVQDYGYTF
CDR3nt: TGTGCCAGCAGCCAAGTACAGGACTATGGCTACACCTTC

j_gene: TRBJ1-1
d_gene: -
v_gene: TRBV2
abundance: -
CDR3aa: CASRSDRPLNTEAFF
CDR3nt: TGTGCCAGCCGATCCGACAGGCCCTTGAACACTGAAGCTTTCTTT

j_gene: TRBJ2-5
d_gene: TRBD2
v_gene: TRBV5-1
abundance: -
CDR3aa: CASAEIGLAEFQETQYF
CDR3nt: TGCGCCAGCGCCGAGATAGGACTAGCGGAATTCCAAGAGACCCAGTACTTC

j_gene: TRBJ2-6
d_gene: -
v_gene: TRBV27
abundance: few
CDR3aa: CASSFTVSSGANVLTF
CDR3nt: TGTGCCAGCAGTTTTACAGTCTCCTCTGGGGCCAACGTCCTGACTTTC

j_gene: TRBJ2-7
d_gene: -
v_gene: TRBV7-9
abundance: -
CDR3aa: CASSSLQGTHEQYF
CDR3nt: TGTGCCAGCAGCTCCCTGCAGGGTACTCACGAGCAGTACTTC

j_gene: TRBJ1-4
d_gene: -
v_gene: TRBV25-1
abundance: -
CDR3aa: CASSKGNSHATNEKLFF
CDR3nt: TGTGCCAGCAGTAAGGGGAACAGTCATGCAACTAATGAAAAACTGTTTTTT

j_gene: TRBJ1-1
d_gene: -
v_gene: TRBV7-9
abundance: -
CDR3aa: CASSLGWNTEAFF
CDR3nt: TGTGCCAGCAGCTTAGGCTGGAACACTGAAGCTTTCTTT

j_gene: TRBJ1-5
d_gene: -
v_gene: TRBV19
abundance: -
CDR3aa: CASSIWGNGNQPQHF
CDR3nt: TGTGCCAGTAGTATTTGGGGAAATGGCAATCAGCCCCAGCATTTT

j_gene: TRBJ2-2
d_gene: -
v_gene: TRBV3-1/TRBV3-2
abundance: -
CDR3aa: CASSARGSNTGELFF
CDR3nt: TGTGCCAGCAGCGCTAGGGGCAGTAACACCGGGGAGCTGTTTTTT

j_gene: TRBJ2-1
d_gene: TRBD2
v_gene: TRBV7-9
abundance: -
CDR3aa: CASSSGLAGSYEQFF
CDR3nt: TGTGCCAGCAGCTCGGGACTAGCGGGGTCTTATGAGCAGTTCTTC

j_gene: TRBJ1-5
d_gene: -
v_gene: TRBV6-1
abundance: -
CDR3aa: CASSEYSIKSATQHF
CDR3nt: TGTGCCAGCAGTGAATACAGTATCAAGAGCGCGACCCAGCATTTT

j_gene: TRBJ2-7
d_gene: TRBD2
v_gene: TRBV5-1
abundance: few
CDR3aa: CASSWNSGSGRYEQYF
CDR3nt: TGCGCCAGCAGCTGGAATAGCGGGAGCGGTAGGTACGAGCAGTACTTC

j_gene: TRBJ2-6
d_gene: -
v_gene: TRBV24-1
abundance: -
CDR3aa: CATSGSSGANVLTF
CDR3nt: TGTGCCACCAGTGGGTCCTCTGGGGCCAACGTCCTGACTTTC

j_gene: TRBJ1-3
d_gene: TRBD1
v_gene: TRBV2
abundance: few
CDR3aa: CASRDRTGVSGNTIYF
CDR3nt: TGTGCCAGCCGAGATAGGACAGGTGTCTCTGGAAACACCATATATTTT

j_gene: TRBJ2-3
d_gene: -
v_gene: TRBV19
abundance: -
CDR3aa: CASSRGLEDTQYF
CDR3nt: TGTGCCAGTAGTAGGGGTTTGGAGGATACGCAGTATTTT

j_gene: TRBJ2-6
d_gene: -
v_gene: TRBV6-2/TRBV6-3
abundance: -
CDR3aa: CASSATVGSSGANVLTF
CDR3nt: TGTGCCAGCAGTGCCACAGTGGGCAGCTCTGGGGCCAACGTCCTGACTTTC

j_gene: TRBJ2-5
d_gene: TRBD2
v_gene: TRBV6-2/TRBV6-3
abundance: -
CDR3aa: CASSYLRLAGGQETQYF
CDR3nt: TGTGCCAGCAGTTACCTTCGACTAGCGGGGGGCCAAGAGACCCAGTACTTC

j_gene: TRBJ1-2
d_gene: -
v_gene: TRBV30
abundance: -
CDR3aa: CAWRSTSTANYGYTF
CDR3nt: TGTGCCTGGAGAAGTACCTCCACCGCTAACTATGGCTACACCTTC

j_gene: TRBJ2-1
d_gene: TRBD2
v_gene: TRBV20-1
abundance: once
CDR3aa: CSASAFGGSNEQFF
CDR3nt: TGCAGTGCTAGTGCGTTTGGCGGGAGCAATGAGCAGTTCTTC

j_gene: TRBJ2-2
d_gene: -
v_gene: TRBV12-3/TRBV12-4
abundance: -
CDR3aa: CASKRSGELFF
CDR3nt: TGTGCCAGCAAGAGGTCCGGGGAGCTGTTTTTT

j_gene: TRBJ1-1
d_gene: -
v_gene: TRBV4-1
abundance: large
CDR3aa: CASSHPGRPGLAGAFF
CDR3nt: TGCGCCAGCAGCCACCCGGGGCGGCCAGGGCTAGCTGGGGCTTTCTTT

j_gene: TRBJ2-7
d_gene: TRBD2
v_gene: TRBV5-8
abundance: -
CDR3aa: CASSPGLAGYNEQYF
CDR3nt: TGTGCCAGCAGCCCGGGACTAGCGGGATACAACGAGCAGTACTTC

j_gene: TRBJ2-2
d_gene: -
v_gene: TRBV19
abundance: -
CDR3aa: CASSMPTPTDANTGELFF
CDR3nt: TGTGCCAGTAGTATGCCCACCCCGACAGACGCGAACACCGGGGAGCTGTTTTTT

j_gene: TRBJ1-2
d_gene: TRBD1
v_gene: TRBV14
abundance: -
CDR3aa: CASSRTGDGYTF
CDR3nt: TGTGCCAGCAGCCGTACAGGGGACGGCTACACCTTC

j_gene: TRBJ2-5
d_gene: TRBD1
v_gene: TRBV12-3/TRBV12-4
abundance: -
CDR3aa: CASSQGAETQYF
CDR3nt: TGTGCCAGCAGTCAGGGGGCAGAGACCCAGTACTTC

j_gene: TRBJ2-1
d_gene: -
v_gene: TRBV2
abundance: -
CDR3aa: CATSSSPYNEQFF
CDR3nt: TGTGCCACCTCCTCGAGCCCTTACAATGAGCAGTTCTTC

j_gene: TRBJ1-2
d_gene: -
v_gene: TRBV9
abundance: once
CDR3aa: CASSAPGRQAYGYTF
CDR3nt: TGTGCCAGCAGCGCCCCGGGACGGCAAGCATATGGCTACACCTTC

j_gene: TRBJ1-5
d_gene: -
v_gene: TRBV28
abundance: -
CDR3aa: CASSLIGPGQPQHF
CDR3nt: TGTGCCAGCAGTTTGATCGGCCCGGGGCAGCCCCAGCATTTT

j_gene: TRBJ1-1
d_gene: -
v_gene: TRBV10-3
abundance: -
CDR3aa: CATGKRLNTEAFF
CDR3nt: TGTGCCACCGGGAAGAGGTTGAACACTGAAGCTTTCTTT

j_gene: TRBJ1-2
d_gene: -
v_gene: TRBV23-1
abundance: -
CDR3aa: CASSPLGWGGYGYTF
CDR3nt: TGCGCCAGCAGTCCCCTCGGCTGGGGAGGCTATGGCTACACCTTC

j_gene: TRBJ1-2
d_gene: -
v_gene: TRBV19
abundance: once
CDR3aa: CASSIGDGRTYGYTF
CDR3nt: TGTGCCAGTAGTATTGGAGATGGCAGGACCTATGGCTACACCTTC

j_gene: TRBJ2-4
d_gene: TRBD1
v_gene: TRBV11-2
abundance: -
CDR3aa: CASSRPTGVRAKNIQYF
CDR3nt: TGTGCCAGCAGCCGACCTACAGGGGTGAGGGCCAAAAACATTCAGTACTTC

j_gene: TRBJ2-1
d_gene: TRBD2
v_gene: TRBV7-9
abundance: -
CDR3aa: CASSLWPSGGDEQFF
CDR3nt: TGTGCCAGCAGCTTATGGCCTAGCGGGGGGGATGAGCAGTTCTTC

j_gene: TRBJ2-7
d_gene: -
v_gene: TRBV2
abundance: -
CDR3aa: CASSDNRVPYEQYF
CDR3nt: TGTGCCAGCAGTGACAACAGGGTACCCTACGAGCAGTACTTC

j_gene: TRBJ1-2
d_gene: -
v_gene: TRBV30
abundance: -
CDR3aa: CAWSEAGPRYGYTF
CDR3nt: TGTGCCTGGAGTGAGGCCGGACCTCGATATGGCTACACCTTC